The clone carrying this T cell receptor beta chain came up many times. These data come from a study of T-cell reconstitution after alpha-beta-depleted transplantation in children. It was with unique molecular identifiers that the TCRbeta library was prepared. Each CDR3 protein gets one entry after TCRdb re-called the PCR reads with MiXCR. The sample has hundreds of thousands of distinct CDR3 sequences; roughly 15% are singletons. The CDR3 sequence is 12 residues long. CDR1 SGHRS and CDR2 YFSETQ come from the germline V gene. Trimming stripped 6 bases from V and 5 bases from J, with 6 bases between. This clonotype was obtained from a human donor who donated a stem cell graft to a child with acute myeloid leukemia. This chain uses TRBV5-1 with TRBJ1-6, with D uncertain. The source was PBMCs from the stem cell graft donor, collected from the stem cell graft. This CDR3 reads CASTSDNSPLHF. As DNA, the CDR3 is TGCGCCAGCACCTCGGATAATTCACCCCTCCACTTT.